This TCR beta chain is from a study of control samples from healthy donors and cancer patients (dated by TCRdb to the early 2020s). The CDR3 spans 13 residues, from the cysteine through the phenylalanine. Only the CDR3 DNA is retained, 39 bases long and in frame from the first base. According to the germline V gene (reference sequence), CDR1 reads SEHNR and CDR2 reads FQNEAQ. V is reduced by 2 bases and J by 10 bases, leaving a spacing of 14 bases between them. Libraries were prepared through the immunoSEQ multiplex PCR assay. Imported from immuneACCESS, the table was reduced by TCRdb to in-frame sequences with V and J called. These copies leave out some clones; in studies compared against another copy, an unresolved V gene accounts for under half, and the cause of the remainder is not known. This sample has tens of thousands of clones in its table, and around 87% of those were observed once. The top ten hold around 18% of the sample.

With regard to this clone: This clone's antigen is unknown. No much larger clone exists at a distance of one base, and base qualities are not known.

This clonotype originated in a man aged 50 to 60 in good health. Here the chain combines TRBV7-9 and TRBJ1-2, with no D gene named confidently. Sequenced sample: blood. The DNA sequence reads TGTGCCAGCAGCTTAACTGGATCCCTTGACTACACCTTC. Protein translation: CASSLTGSLDYTF.